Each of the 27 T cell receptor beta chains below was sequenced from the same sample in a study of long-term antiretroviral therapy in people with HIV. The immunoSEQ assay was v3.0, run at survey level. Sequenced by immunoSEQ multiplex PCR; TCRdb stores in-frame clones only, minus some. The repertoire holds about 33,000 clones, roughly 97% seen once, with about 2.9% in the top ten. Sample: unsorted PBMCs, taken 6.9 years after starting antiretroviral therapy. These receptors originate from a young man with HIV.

CDR3: CSVSARHRKNTEAFF. Here the CDR3 DNA reads TGCAGCGTTTCCGCACGTCACAGAAAGAACACTGAAGCTTTCTTT. The gene calls are TRBV29-1 and TRBJ1-1; D is ambiguous. CDR1 is SQVTM and CDR2 is ANQGSEA in the germline V gene. The length of the CDR3 is 15 residues. The ends were cut back, 5 bases at V and 1 base at J, with 17 bases in the middle.

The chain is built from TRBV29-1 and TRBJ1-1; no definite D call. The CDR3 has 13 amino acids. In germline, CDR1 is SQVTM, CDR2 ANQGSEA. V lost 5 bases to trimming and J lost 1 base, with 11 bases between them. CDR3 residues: CSVHPHRNTEAFF. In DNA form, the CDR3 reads TGCAGCGTTCACCCACATAGGAACACTGAAGCTTTCTTT.

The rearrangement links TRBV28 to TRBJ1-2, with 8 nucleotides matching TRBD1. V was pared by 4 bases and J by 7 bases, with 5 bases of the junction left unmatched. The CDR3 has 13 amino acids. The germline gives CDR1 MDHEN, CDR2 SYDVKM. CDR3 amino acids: CASSSGQGRGYTF. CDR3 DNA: TGTGCCAGCAGTTCAGGACAGGGACGTGGCTACACCTTC.

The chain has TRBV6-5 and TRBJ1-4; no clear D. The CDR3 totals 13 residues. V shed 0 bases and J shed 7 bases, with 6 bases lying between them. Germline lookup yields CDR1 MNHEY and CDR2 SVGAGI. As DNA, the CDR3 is TGTGCCAGCAGTTACTCGATTGCTGAAAAACTGTTTTTT. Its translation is CASSYSIAEKLFF.

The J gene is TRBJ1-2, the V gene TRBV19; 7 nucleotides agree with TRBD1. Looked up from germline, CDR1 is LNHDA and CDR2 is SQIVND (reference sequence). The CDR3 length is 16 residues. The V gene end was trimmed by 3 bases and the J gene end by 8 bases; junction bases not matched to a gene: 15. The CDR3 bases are TGTGCCAGTAGTATGCGGACAGGCATGACGGCTCACGGCTACACCTTC. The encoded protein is CASSMRTGMTAHGYTF.

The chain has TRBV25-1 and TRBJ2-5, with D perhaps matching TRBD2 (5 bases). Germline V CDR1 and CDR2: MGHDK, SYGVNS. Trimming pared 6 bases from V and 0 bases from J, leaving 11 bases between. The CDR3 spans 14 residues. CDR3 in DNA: TGTGCCAGCAGAGCATCGGGGTACCAAGAGACCCAGTACTTC. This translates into CASRASGYQETQYF.

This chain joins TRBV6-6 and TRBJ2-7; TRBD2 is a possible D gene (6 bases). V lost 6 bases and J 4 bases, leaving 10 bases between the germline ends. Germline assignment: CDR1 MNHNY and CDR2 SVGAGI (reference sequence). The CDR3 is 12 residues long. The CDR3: CASSRGGYEQYF. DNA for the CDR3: TGTGCCAGCAGCCGTGGGGGGTACGAGCAGTACTTC.

Here the CDR3 reads CASSFGASTDTQYF. The CDR3 DNA reads as TGTGCCAGCAGCTTCGGGGCGAGCACAGATACGCAGTATTTT. This rearrangement joins TRBV7-9 to TRBJ2-3; D may be TRBD1 or TRBD2 (5 bases each). Germline V gene data show CDR1 as SEHNR and CDR2 as FQNEAQ (reference sequence). This CDR3 region has 14 residues. V gave up 3 bases and J gave up 0 bases, with 7 bases separating them.

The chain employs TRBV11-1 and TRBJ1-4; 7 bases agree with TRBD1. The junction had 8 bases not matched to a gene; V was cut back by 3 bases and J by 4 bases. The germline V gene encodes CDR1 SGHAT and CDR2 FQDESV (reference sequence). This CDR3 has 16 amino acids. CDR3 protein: CASSFGRGSNNEKLFF. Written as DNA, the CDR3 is TGTGCCAGCAGCTTCGGCAGGGGGAGCAATAATGAAAAACTGTTTTTT.

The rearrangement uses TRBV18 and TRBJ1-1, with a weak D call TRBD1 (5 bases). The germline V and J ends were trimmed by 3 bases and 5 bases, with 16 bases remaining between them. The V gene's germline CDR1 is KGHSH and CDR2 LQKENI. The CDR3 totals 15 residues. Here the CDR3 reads CASSPQAQGGTEAFF. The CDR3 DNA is TGTGCCAGCTCACCCCAAGCCCAGGGTGGTACTGAAGCTTTCTTT.

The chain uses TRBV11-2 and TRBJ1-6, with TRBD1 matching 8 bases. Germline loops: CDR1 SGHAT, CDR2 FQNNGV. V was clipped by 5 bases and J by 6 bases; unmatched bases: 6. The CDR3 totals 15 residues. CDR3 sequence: CASSPQGGANSPLHF. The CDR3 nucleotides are TGTGCCAGCAGCCCACAGGGGGGTGCTAATTCACCCCTCCACTTT.

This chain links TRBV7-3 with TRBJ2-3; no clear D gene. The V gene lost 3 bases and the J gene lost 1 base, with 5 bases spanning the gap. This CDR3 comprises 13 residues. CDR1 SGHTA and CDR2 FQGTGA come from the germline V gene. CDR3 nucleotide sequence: TGTGCCAGCAGCTTTCAAGGCACAGATACGCAGTATTTT. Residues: CASSFQGTDTQYF.

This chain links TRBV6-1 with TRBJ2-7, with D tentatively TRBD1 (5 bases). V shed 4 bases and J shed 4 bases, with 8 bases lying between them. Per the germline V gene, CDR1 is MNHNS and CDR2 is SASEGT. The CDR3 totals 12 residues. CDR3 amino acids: CASSANRYEQYF. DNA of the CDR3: TGTGCCAGCAGTGCTAACAGGTACGAGCAGTACTTC.

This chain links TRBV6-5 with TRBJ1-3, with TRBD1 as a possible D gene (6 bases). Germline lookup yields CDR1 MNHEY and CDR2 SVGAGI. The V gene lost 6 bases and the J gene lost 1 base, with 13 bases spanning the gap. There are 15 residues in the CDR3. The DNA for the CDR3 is TGTGCCAGCAGCCTCACCGGGACATCTGGAAACACCATATATTTT. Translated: CASSLTGTSGNTIYF.

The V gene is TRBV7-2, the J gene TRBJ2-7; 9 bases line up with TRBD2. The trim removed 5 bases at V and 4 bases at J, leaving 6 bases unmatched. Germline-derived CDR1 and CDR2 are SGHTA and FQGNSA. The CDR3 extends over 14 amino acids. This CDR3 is CASSPSGETYEQYF. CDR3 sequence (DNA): TGTGCCAGCAGCCCTAGCGGGGAGACTTACGAGCAGTACTTC.

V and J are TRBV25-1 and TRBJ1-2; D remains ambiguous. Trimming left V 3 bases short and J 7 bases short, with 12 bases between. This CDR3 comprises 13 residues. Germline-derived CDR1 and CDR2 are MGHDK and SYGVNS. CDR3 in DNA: TGTGCCAGCAGTGATACGGCAGCCAGTGGCTACACCTTC. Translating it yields CASSDTAASGYTF.

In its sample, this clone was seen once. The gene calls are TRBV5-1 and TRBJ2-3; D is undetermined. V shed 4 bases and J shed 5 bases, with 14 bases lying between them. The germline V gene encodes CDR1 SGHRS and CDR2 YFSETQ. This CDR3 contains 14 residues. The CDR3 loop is CASSPVIVIDTQYF. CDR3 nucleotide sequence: TGCGCCAGCAGCCCTGTCATAGTTATAGATACGCAGTATTTT. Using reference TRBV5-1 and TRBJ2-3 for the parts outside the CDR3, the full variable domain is KAGVTQTPRYLIKTRGQQVTLSCSPISGHRSVSWYQQTPGQGLQFLFEYFSETQRNKGNFPGRFSGRQFSNSRSEMNVSTLELGDSALYLCASSPVIVIDTQYFGPGTRLTVL.

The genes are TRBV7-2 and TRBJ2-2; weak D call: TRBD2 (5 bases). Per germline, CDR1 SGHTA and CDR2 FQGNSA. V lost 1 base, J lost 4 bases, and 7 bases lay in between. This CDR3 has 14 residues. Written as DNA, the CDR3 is TGTGCCAGCAGCTTAGGAGGGTTCACCGGGGAGCTGTTTTTT. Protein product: CASSLGGFTGELFF.

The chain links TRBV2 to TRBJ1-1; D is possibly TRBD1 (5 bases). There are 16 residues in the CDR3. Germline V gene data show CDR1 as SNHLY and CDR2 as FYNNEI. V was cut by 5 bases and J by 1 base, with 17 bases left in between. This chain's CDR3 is CASSRAPGPGNTEAFF. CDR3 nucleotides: TGTGCCAGCAGTCGAGCCCCGGGGCCGGGGAACACTGAAGCTTTCTTT.

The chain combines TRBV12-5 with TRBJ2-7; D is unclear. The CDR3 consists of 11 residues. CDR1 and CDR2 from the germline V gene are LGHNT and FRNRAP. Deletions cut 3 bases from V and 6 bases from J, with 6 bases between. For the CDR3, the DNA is TGTGCTAGTGGTTTTCCATTCGAGCAGTACTTC. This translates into CASGFPFEQYF.

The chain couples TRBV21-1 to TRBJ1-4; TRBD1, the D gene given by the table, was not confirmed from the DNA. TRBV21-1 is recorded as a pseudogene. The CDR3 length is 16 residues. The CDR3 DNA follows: TGTGCCAGCAGCATTTTGGACAGTTTGGATAATGAAAAACTGTTTTTT. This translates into CASSILDSLDNEKLFF.

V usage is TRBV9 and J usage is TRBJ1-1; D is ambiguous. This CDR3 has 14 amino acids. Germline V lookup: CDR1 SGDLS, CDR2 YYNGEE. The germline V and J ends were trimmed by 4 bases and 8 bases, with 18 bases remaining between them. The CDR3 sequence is CASSNRALAAEAFF. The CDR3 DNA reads TGTGCCAGCAGCAATCGGGCCCTCGCCGCGGAAGCTTTCTTT.

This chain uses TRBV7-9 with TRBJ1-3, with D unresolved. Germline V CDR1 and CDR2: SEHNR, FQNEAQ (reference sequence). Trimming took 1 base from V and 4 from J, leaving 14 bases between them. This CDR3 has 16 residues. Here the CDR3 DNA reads TGTGCCAGCAGCTTAGTAGATTGGACGGCGGGAAACACCATATATTTT. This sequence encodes CASSLVDWTAGNTIYF. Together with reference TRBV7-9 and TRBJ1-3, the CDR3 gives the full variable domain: DTGVSQNPRHKITKRGQNVTFRCDPISEHNRLYWYRQTLGQGPEFLTYFQNEAQLEKSRLLSDRFSAERPKGSFSTLEIQRTEQGDSAMYLCASSLVDWTAGNTIYFGEGSWLTVV.

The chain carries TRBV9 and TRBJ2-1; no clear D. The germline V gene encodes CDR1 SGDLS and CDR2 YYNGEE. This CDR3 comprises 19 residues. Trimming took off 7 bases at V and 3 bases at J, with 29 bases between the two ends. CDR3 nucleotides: TGTGCCAGCTCCCGAGCCCCCAGACGGCCACAGCCTGTCTACAATGAGCAGTTCTTC. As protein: CASSRAPRRPQPVYNEQFF.

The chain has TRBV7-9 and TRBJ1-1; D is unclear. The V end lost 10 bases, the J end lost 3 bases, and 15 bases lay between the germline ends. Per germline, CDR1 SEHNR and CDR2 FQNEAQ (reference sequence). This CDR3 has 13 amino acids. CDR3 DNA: TGTGCCATACATTTGTCTGCGGACACTGAAGCTTTCTTT. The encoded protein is CAIHLSADTEAFF.

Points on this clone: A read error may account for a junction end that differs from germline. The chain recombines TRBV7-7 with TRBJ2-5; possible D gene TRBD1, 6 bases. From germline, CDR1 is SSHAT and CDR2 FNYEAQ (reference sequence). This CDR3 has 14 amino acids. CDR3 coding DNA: TGTGCTAGCAGCTTAACAGGGATGCGCGAGACCCAGTACTTC. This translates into CASSLTGMRETQYF.

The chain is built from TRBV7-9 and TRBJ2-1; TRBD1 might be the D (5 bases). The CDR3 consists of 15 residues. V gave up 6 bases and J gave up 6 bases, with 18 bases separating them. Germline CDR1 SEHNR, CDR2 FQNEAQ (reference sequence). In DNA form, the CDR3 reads TGTGCCAGCAGATCAGGACACACATTAGGCAATGAGCAGTTCTTC. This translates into CASRSGHTLGNEQFF.